The entry below gives a single TCR beta chain sequence along with its context. This clonotype was recorded at least ten times. This receptor's antigen is unknown. No qualities accompany the bases; no much larger clone lies one base away. This entry belongs to a study of regulatory T cells in long-lasting Graves disease (dated by TCRdb to about 2021). Regarding the complete study: Newly diagnosed Graves' disease patients had taken antithyroid drugs for less than 3 months. A total of 33 samples underwent TCR sequencing: around 13 from persistent and approximately 20 from newly diagnosed Graves' disease patients. The study was registered as a clinical trial and conducted in China. Persistent Graves' disease patients were compared with newly diagnosed Graves' disease patients by peripheral blood TCR sequencing and RNA sequencing. Findings and caveats that apply to the study as a whole: Only peripheral blood was studied, because thyroid tissue, the primary lesion, was inaccessible. The authors noted that the small sample size was a limitation that may lower accuracy. Persistent disease showed preferential use of TRBV28, TRBJ1-2 and TRBJ2-5, whereas newly diagnosed disease favored TRBV20-1 and TRBJ2-1. Sequencing and analysis were restricted to the TCR beta chain. Patients with persistent disease shared more public clonotypes (around 2,500) than newly diagnosed patients did (more than 900). Compared with newly diagnosed patients, persistent Graves' disease patients had lower TCR Shannon entropy and fewer highly expanded clones, which suggests clonal expansion.

V loses 5 bases of germline sequence and J loses 2 bases, and the interval between the two ends is 16 bases. The CDR3 has 15 amino acids, counting the end cysteine and phenylalanine. Just CDR3 DNA is preserved here, 45 bases in frame from base 1. The label giving this sample's time point can be read as: newly diagnosed GD, antithyroid drugs for less than 3 months. RNA was extracted from PBMCs in TRIzol for both TCR sequencing and RNA sequencing. The diagnosis of Graves' disease followed American Thyroid Association guidelines. Recruitment of patients was carried out at an endocrinology department in Xi'an, China. From each patient, 7.5 to 9.5 milliliters of peripheral blood was collected into an EDTA anticoagulant tube. Ficoll Paque Plus density gradient separation was used to isolate PBMCs, and no additional T cell sorting was done. An Agilent 2100 Bioanalyzer and agarose gel were used to check RNA quality, and a NanoDrop 2000 was used to measure RNA concentration.

Libraries came from multiplex PCR. The sample was run on an Illumina HiSeq 4000. To build TCR beta libraries, CDR3 regions were amplified by Arm-PCR using iRepertoire HTBI primers. Before sequencing, the PCR products underwent gel purification. Under the source paper's analysis protocol: Gene usage analysis of CDR3 amino acid clonotypes relied on the 60 or so TRBV and 13 to 15 TRBJ segments identified across samples. Filtered high-quality paired reads were merged into contigs using COPE and FqMerger. Contigs were aligned with BLAST to IMGT TRBV, TRBD and TRBJ reference genes, and CDR3 was defined per IMGT. Clonotypes above 0.1% frequency were classified as highly expanded clones. Repertoire diversity was measured by Shannon entropy, and V-J evenness by the Gini coefficient. Clonotypes shared by more than one individual were considered public. Clones were called with MiXCR by TCRdb after fastp trimmed the public reads at Q25, and only in-frame beta chains were retained. CDR3 protein duplicates are merged, each entry listing the most common genes and DNA. V and J calls and clone size were set by TCRdb, not the authors. The sample table records roughly 560,000 distinct CDR3 sequences; around 13% of these occur just once. The ten largest clones take up 7.5% to 9% of the sample.

These data were likewise used in another study, on T cells in Graves' hyperthyroidism and ophthalmopathy. As described in the second report: Graves' hyperthyroidism was defined as stable when no progression to ophthalmopathy occurred over 18 months of follow-up. Hyperthyroidism patients were newly diagnosed, with disease duration under 2 months, and aged 18 to 65 years. Exclusion was applied to patients with uncontrolled infections, other autoimmune diseases, pregnancy or lactation. Diagnoses were based on clinical symptoms, serum thyroxine and TRAb, thyroid ultrasound and orbital computed tomography. A first-round RT-PCR of the TCR CDR3 used the HTBI primer set with the Qiagen OneStep RT-PCR kit. Most expanded thyroid clonotypes (frequency above 0.001) were also detected in blood, suggesting blood repertoires may reflect thyroid immune responses. A model built on a 13 V-J signature distinguished ophthalmopathy from stable hyperthyroidism, reaching around 87% sensitivity and under 84% specificity in cross-validation and 80%/75% in testing. In validation, the model predicted progression to ophthalmopathy a median of roughly 6.2 months before onset, with 70% to 71% sensitivity and 72.22% specificity. TCR V-J signatures able to tell the groups apart were searched for in a discovery cohort of some 97 patients, of whom under 45 had Graves' ophthalmopathy and under 65 had stable Graves' hyperthyroidism. Prospective prediction of ophthalmopathy was tested in an independent validation cohort of 18 to 20 hyperthyroidism patients and 15 to 17 patients who later progressed to ophthalmopathy. The 100 discovery patients were randomly split 7:3 into training and test sets. In about 6 Graves' hyperthyroidism patients, the study also compared T-cell repertoires from thyroid tissue with T-cell repertoires from blood. After blood sampling, hyperthyroidism patients were treated with methimazole at a starting dose of 30 mg daily, and ophthalmopathy patients were treated with high-dose intravenous methylprednisolone. A second multiplex PCR round built the libraries, followed by size selection and purification. The libraries were sequenced on an Illumina HiSeq2000 using paired-end 100 bp reads. SOAPnuke was used to process the raw data, throwing out any read that contained adapters or uncalled bases, had a mean Phred below 15, or lacked an exact constant-primer or identifier match. COPE v1.2.5 was used to merge high-quality paired reads, and clonotypes were defined as unique nucleotide sequences. Clonotypes were aligned to IMGT TRBV, TRBD and TRBJ reference segments using MiTCR v1.1. Analysis was restricted to V-J combinations with a frequency above 0.0001, which covered roughly 99% of repertoires. The TCS score was defined as the ratio of F50 (clonal expansion) to E x V (chaos), calculated using BLOSUM62-based TCRdist between CDR3 peptides within each V-J. Welch's t-statistics and random forest reduced fewer than 550 V-J features to 10 to 15, which were used in a naive Bayes classifier (R e1071). No statistical method was used to fix the sample size in advance, and group allocation was not hidden from the investigators. TCR Vbeta CDR3 sequencing of roughly 140 peripheral blood samples (under 45 ophthalmopathy, 75 hyperthyroidism and around 17 progressor patients) is reported in the paper.

The sequence joins TRBV12-3 or TRBV12-4 to TRBJ2-7; TRBD2 might be the D gene, on 5 matching bases. The sequence was obtained from a woman in her 30s with Graves disease. Donor details come from another sample of the same person, matched by shared clones. Specimen: peripheral blood mononuclear cells (PBMCs), collected at new diagnosis, from a patient treated with antithyroid drugs. At the DNA level, the sequence is TGTGCCAGCAGTAGCCCCTTCACTAGTCCCTACGAGCAGTACTTC. Translation gives CASSSPFTSPYEQYF.